This TCR beta chain was recovered during a study of radiotherapy plus CTLA-4 blockade in lung cancer. Here immunoSEQ multiplex PCR was the method, and the copy in TCRdb shows in-frame clones only, minus some. This sample has more than 55,000 clones, with 77% found just once. V lost 0 bases and J lost 2, with 14 bases in between. Germline lookup yields CDR1 ENHRY and CDR2 SYGVKD. The CDR3 spans 17 residues. The sequencing used peripheral blood, collected from a patient treated with radiotherapy plus ipilimumab. This chain uses TRBV10-3 with TRBJ2-1, with TRBD1 as a possible D gene (6 bases). The receptor's source is a human donor with non-small cell lung cancer who had a partial response to radiotherapy plus ipilimumab. The CDR3 sequence is CAISESESTGTYNEQFF. The CDR3, as DNA: TGTGCCATCAGTGAGTCGGAATCAACAGGGACCTACAATGAGCAGTTCTTC.